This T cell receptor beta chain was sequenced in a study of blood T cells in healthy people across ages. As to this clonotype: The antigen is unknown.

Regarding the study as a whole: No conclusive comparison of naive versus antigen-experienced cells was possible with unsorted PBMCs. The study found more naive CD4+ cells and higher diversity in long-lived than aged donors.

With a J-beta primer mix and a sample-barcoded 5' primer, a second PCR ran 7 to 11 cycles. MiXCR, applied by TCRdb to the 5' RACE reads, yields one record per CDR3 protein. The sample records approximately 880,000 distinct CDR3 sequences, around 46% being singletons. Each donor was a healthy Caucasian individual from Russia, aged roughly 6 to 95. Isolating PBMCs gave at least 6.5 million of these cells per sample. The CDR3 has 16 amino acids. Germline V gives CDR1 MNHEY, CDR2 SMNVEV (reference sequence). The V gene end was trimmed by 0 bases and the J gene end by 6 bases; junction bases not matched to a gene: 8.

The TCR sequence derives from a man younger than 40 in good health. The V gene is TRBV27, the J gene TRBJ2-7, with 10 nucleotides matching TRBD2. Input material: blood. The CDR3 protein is CASSLSNSGRSPEQYF. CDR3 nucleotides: TGTGCCAGCAGTTTATCGAATAGCGGGAGGTCCCCCGAGCAGTACTTC.